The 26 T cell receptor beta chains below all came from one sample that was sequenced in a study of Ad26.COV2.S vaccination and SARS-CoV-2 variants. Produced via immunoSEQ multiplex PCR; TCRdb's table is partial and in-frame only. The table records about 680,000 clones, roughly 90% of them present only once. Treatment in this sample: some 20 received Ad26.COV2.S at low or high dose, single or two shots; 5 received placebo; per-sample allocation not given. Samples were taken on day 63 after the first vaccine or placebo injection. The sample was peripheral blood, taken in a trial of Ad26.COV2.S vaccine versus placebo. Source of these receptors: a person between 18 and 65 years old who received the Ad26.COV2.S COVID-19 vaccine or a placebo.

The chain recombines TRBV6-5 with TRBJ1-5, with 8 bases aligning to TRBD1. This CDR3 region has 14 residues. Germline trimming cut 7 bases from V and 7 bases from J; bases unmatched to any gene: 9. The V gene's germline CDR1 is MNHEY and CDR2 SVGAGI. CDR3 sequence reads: CASKENHRGQPQHF. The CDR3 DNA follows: TGTGCCAGCAAAGAGAACCACAGGGGGCAGCCCCAGCATTTT.

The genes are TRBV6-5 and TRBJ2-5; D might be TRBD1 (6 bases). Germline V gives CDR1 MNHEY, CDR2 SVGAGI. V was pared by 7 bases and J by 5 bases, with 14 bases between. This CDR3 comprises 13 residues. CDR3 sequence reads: CASNNRARETQYF. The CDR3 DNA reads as TGTGCCAGCAATAACAGGGCCCGGGAGACCCAGTACTTC.

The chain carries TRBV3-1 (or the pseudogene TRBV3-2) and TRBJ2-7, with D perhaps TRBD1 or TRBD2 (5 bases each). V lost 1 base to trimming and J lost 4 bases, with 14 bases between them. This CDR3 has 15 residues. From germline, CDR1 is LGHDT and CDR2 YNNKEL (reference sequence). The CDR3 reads CASSQGARDPYEQYF. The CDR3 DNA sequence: TGTGCCAGCAGCCAAGGGGCCCGGGACCCATACGAGCAGTACTTC.

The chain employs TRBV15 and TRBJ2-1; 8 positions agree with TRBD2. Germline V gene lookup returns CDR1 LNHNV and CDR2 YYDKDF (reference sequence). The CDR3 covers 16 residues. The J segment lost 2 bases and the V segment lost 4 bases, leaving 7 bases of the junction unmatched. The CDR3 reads CATSNYGRDTYNEQFF. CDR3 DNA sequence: TGTGCCACCAGCAACTACGGGAGGGACACCTACAATGAGCAGTTCTTC. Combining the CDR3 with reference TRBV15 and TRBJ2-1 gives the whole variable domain DAMVIQNPRYQVTQFGKPVTLSCSQTLNHNVMYWYQQKSSQAPKLLFHYYDKDFNNEADTPDNFQSRRPNTSFCFLDIRSPGLGDTAMYLCATSNYGRDTYNEQFFGPGTRLTVL.

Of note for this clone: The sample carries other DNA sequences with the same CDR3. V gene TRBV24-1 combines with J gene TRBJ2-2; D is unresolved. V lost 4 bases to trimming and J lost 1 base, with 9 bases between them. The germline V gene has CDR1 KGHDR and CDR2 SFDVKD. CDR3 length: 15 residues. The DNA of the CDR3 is TGTGCCACCAGTGACCCCGGACGGAACACCGGGGAGCTGTTTTTT. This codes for CATSDPGRNTGELFF.

CDR3 region: CASSQDWGRTDTQYF. The CDR3 DNA sequence: TGTGCCAGCAGCCAAGACTGGGGACGCACAGATACGCAGTATTTT. The rearrangement uses TRBV3-1 (or the pseudogene TRBV3-2) and TRBJ2-3; D possibly uses TRBD1 or TRBD2 (5 bases each). CDR3 size: 15 residues. Germline V gene lookup returns CDR1 LGHDT and CDR2 YNNKEL (reference sequence). V was shortened by 0 bases and J by 1 base, with 8 bases between the two germline ends.

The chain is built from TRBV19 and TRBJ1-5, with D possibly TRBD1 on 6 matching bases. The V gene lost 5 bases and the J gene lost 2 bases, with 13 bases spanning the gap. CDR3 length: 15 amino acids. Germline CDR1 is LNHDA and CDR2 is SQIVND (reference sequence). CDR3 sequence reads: CASSDLGGGNQPQHF. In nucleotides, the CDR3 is TGTGCCAGTAGTGATCTAGGGGGAGGCAATCAGCCCCAGCATTTT. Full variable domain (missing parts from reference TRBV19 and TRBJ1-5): DGGITQSPKYLFRKEGQNVTLSCEQNLNHDAMYWYRQDPGQGLRLIYYSQIVNDFQKGDIAEGYSVSREKKESFPLTVTSAQKNPTAFYLCASSDLGGGNQPQHFGDGTRLSIL.

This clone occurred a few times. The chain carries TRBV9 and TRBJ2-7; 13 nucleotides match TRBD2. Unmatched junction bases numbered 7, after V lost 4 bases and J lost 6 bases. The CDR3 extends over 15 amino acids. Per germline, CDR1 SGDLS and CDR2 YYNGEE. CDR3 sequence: CASSSGLAGVAEQYF. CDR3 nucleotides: TGTGCCAGCAGCTCCGGACTAGCGGGGGTAGCCGAGCAGTACTTC.

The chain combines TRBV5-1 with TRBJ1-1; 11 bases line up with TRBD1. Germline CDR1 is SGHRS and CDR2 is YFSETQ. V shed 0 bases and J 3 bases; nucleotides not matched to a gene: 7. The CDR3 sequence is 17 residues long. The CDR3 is CASSLVGTGGMDTEAFF. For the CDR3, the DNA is TGCGCCAGCAGCTTGGTTGGGACAGGGGGAATGGACACTGAAGCTTTCTTT.

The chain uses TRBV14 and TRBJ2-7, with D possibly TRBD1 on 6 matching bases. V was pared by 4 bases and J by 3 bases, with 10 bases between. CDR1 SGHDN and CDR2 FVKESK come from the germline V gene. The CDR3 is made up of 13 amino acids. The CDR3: CASSREGVYEQYF. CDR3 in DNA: TGTGCCAGCAGCCGTGAGGGGGTCTACGAGCAGTACTTC.

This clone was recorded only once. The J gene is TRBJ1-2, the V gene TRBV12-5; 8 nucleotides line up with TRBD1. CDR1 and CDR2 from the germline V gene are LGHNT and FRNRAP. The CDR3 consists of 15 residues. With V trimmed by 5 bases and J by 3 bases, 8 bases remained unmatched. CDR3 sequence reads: CASGPSDRVHYGYTF. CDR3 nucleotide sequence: TGTGCTAGTGGTCCATCGGACAGGGTACACTATGGCTACACCTTC.

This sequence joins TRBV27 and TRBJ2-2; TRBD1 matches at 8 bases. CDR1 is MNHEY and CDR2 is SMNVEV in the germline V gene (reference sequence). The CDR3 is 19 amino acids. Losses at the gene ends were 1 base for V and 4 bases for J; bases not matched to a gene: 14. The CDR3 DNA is TGTGCCAGCAGTTTATATGCGCCCCTGGCAGGGGGCTCCACCGGGGAGCTGTTTTTT. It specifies CASSLYAPLAGGSTGELFF.

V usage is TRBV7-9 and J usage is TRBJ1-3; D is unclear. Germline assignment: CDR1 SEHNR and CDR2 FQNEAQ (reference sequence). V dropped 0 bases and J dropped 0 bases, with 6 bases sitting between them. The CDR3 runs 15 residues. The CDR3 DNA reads TGTGCCAGCAGCTTAGCGCTAGGCTCTGGAAACACCATATATTTT. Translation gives CASSLALGSGNTIYF.

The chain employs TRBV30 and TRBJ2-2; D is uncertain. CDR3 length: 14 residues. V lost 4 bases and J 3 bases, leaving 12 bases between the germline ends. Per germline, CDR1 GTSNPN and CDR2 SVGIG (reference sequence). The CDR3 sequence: CAWIGRSYTGELFF. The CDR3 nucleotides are TGTGCCTGGATCGGCAGGAGCTACACCGGGGAGCTGTTTTTT.

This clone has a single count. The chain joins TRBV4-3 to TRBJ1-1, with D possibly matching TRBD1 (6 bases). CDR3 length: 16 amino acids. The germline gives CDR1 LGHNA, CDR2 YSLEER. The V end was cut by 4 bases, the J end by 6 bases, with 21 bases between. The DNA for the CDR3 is TGCGCCAGCAGCCCCGAGGGGGGAAACTCCCCTTCTGAAGCTTTCTTT. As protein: CASSPEGGNSPSEAFF.

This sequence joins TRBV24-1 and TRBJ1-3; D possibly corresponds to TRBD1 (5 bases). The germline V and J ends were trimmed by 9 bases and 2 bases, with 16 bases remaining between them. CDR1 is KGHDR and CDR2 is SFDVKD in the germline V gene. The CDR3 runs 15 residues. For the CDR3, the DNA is TGTGCCACCGGGCCGGCAGGGTTAACTGGAAACACCATATATTTT. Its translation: CATGPAGLTGNTIYF.

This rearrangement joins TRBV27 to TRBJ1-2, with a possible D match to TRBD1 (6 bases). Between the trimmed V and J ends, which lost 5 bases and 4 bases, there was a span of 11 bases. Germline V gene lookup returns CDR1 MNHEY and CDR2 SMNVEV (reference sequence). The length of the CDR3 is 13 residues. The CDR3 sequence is CASSLGRGYGYTF. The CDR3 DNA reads TGTGCCAGCAGTCTAGGCAGGGGCTATGGCTACACCTTC.

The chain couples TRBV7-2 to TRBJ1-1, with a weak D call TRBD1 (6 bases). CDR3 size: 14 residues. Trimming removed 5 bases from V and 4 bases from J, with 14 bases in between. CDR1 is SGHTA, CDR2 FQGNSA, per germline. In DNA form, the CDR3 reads TGTGCCAGCAGCCTACAGGGTGGTGGCACTGAAGCTTTCTTT. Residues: CASSLQGGGTEAFF.

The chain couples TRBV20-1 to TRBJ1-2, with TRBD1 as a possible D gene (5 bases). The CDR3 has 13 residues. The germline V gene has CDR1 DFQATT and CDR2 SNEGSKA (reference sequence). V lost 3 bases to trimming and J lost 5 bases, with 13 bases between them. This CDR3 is CSASPSGGYGYTF. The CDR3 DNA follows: TGCAGTGCTAGTCCTTCCGGGGGTTATGGCTACACCTTC.

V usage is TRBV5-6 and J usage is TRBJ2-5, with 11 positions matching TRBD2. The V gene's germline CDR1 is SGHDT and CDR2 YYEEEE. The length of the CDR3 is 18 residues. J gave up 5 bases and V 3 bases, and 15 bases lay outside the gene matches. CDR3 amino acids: CASSSVFSGRAPEETQYF. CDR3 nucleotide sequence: TGTGCCAGCAGCTCCGTCTTTAGCGGGAGGGCCCCCGAGGAGACCCAGTACTTC. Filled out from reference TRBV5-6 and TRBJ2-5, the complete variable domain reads DAGVTQSPTHLIKTRGQQVTLRCSPKSGHDTVSWYQQALGQGPQFIFQYYEEEERQRGNFPDRFSGHQFPNYSSELNVNALLLGDSALYLCASSSVFSGRAPEETQYFGPGTRLLVL.

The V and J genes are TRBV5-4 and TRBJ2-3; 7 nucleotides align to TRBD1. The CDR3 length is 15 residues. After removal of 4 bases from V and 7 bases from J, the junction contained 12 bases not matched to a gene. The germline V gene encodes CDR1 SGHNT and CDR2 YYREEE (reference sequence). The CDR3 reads CASSPGTDPRNTQYF. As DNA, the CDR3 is TGTGCCAGCAGCCCGGGGACAGATCCGCGGAATACGCAGTATTTT.

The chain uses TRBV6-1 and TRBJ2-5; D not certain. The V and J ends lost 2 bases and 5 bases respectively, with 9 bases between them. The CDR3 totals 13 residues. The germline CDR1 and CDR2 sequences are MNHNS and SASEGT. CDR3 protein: CASSEIIKETQYF. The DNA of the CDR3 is TGTGCCAGCAGTGAAATAATCAAGGAGACCCAGTACTTC.

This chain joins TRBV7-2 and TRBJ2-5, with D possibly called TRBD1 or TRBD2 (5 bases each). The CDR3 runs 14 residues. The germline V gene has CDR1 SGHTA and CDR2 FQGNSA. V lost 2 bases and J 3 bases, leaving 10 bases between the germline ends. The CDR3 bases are TGTGCCAGCAGCTTAATCAGAGGGGAAGAGACCCAGTACTTC. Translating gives CASSLIRGEETQYF. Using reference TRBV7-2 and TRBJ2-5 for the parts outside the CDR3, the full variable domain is GAGVSQSPSNKVTEKGKDVELRCDPISGHTALYWYRQSLGQGLEFLIYFQGNSAPDKSGLPSDRFSAERTGGSVSTLTIQRTQQEDSAVYLCASSLIRGEETQYFGPGTRLLVL.

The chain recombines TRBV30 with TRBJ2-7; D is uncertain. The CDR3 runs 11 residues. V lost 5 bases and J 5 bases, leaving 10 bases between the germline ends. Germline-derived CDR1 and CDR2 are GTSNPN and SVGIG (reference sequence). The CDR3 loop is CAWGTLHEQYF. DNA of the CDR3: TGTGCCTGGGGTACTCTTCACGAGCAGTACTTC.

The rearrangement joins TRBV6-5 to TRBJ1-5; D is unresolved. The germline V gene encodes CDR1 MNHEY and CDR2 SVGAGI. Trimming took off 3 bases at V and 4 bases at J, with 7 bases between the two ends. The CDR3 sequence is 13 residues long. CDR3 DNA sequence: TGTGCCAGCAGTTATGCGGGGAATCAGCCCCAGCATTTT. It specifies CASSYAGNQPQHF.

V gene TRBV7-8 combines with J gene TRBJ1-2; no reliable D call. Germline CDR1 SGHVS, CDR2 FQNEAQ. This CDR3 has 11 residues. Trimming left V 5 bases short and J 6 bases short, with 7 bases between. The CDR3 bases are TGTGCCAGCAGCCCAGGTGATGGCTACACCTTC. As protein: CASSPGDGYTF.